Sequencing of this TCR beta chain was carried out in a study of spatial heterogeneity in lung cancer (dated by TCRdb to between 2019 and 2020). For the study in its entirety: Beta-chain transcripts were consistently detected in greater numbers than alpha-chain transcripts, which likely reflected higher beta-chain transcript abundance. In the raw uncorrected reads, each unique combination of TCR and UMI appeared more than ten times on average. In non-small cell lung cancer, the study quantitatively compared TCR alpha and beta repertoires across several tumor regions, matched nontumor lung, and blood. TCR repertoire features were related to nonsynonymous mutation counts determined by whole-exome sequencing of tumor tissue. Both alpha and beta chains were TCR-sequenced in 220 or so tumor regions, under 85 matched nontumor lung samples and around 54 PBMC samples obtained at surgery.

This clonotype was detected many times. No cognate antigen has been identified for it. Base qualities were left out, and no much larger clone turns up one base away. The time point tag for this specimen amounts to: sample taken at primary tumor resection. The donors were 72 patients from the lung TRACERx cohort who had early-stage, untreated non-small cell lung cancer. Whole RNA extracted from tumor and nontumor lung tissue, or from cryopreserved PBMC samples, was used for TCR sequencing without cell sorting. A patient was chosen for TCR sequencing only when enough RNA was available from at least two tumor regions. Overall results and qualifications from the work: Additional single-cell paired TCR alpha and beta sequencing was considered necessary to confirm, at a functional level, the hypothesis that regional TCRs recognize regional mutations. Ubiquitous expanded tumor TCRs showed up in blood more often at tumor resection than at routine follow-up.

Libraries were prepared through 5' RACE. The data were produced on a NextSeq 500. The TCR library protocol attached a unique molecular identifier to each TCR cDNA molecule to allow correction of PCR and sequencing errors. The authors processed their data as follows. Decombinator tools were used for TCR identification, UMI-based error correction and CDR3 extraction. TCRs above a frequency of 2 per 1,000, corresponding to the top 1% of the tumor frequency distribution, were defined as expanded. Renyi diversity was computed with the R vegan package after each repertoire had been subsampled 100 times to 5,000 TCRs. CDR3 similarity networks were built from amino acid triplet string-kernel similarity, with CDR3s being connected when pairwise similarity was above 0.82. The public sequencing data were trimmed at Q25 with fastp and processed into clonotypes with MiXCR by TCRdb, which kept only in-frame beta chains. Each CDR3 protein gets just one entry, which takes the most common genes and DNA from the rows behind it. TCRdb, not the authors, supplied the V and J calls. In all, the sample holds some 11,000 distinct CDR3 sequences, and 3.7% of those were seen once. The top ten hold around 50% of the sample.

Spanning cysteine to phenylalanine, the CDR3 consists of 16 amino acids. The kept DNA is CDR3 alone, 48 bases in frame from the first base. Via the germline V gene (reference sequence), CDR1 is MNHEY and CDR2 SMNVEV. The germline V and J ends show losses of 4 bases and 3 bases respectively, and no gene match explains 7 bases of the junction. This chain is built from TRBV27 and TRBJ2-7, with 12 bases aligning to TRBD1. The TCR sequence derives from a female donor with early-stage non-small cell lung cancer. This specimen consisted of PBMCs, obtained at surgery. The CDR3 reads as follows: CASSSGQGAVGYEQYF. The sequence in DNA is TGTGCCAGCAGTTCGGGACAGGGGGCGGTGGGCTACGAGCAGTACTTC.